The 25 T cell receptor beta chains given below trace back to one sample, sequenced in a study of T-cell reconstitution after alpha-beta-depleted transplantation in children. The TCRbeta library was prepared with unique molecular identifiers. TCRdb used MiXCR to reprocess the PCR reads, holding one entry per CDR3 protein. The sample carries roughly 82,000 distinct CDR3 sequences, roughly 13% recorded once. The sequenced sample was PBMCs, mostly from graft donor cells, obtained 180 days after TCRalphabeta/CD19-depleted stem cell transplant. The receptor set was obtained from a male patient between 2 and 15 years old who had a stem cell transplant for acute lymphoblastic leukemia, so the T cells may come from the graft donor.

This clonotype was seen a few times. The rearrangement joins TRBV6-2 or TRBV6-3 to TRBJ2-5; D tentatively fits TRBD1 or TRBD2 (6 bases each). This CDR3 region has 15 residues. Germline-derived CDR1 and CDR2 are MNHEY and SVGEGT. The V gene lost 4 bases and the J gene lost 4 bases, with 16 bases spanning the gap. The CDR3 spells CASSFGGSVRETQYF. DNA for the CDR3: TGTGCCAGCAGTTTCGGGGGCTCGGTCCGAGAGACCCAGTACTTC.

The chain employs TRBV20-1 and TRBJ2-7; tentatively, D is TRBD1 (5 bases). V was trimmed by 0 bases and J by 3 bases, leaving 9 bases between them. Germline V CDR1 and CDR2: DFQATT, SNEGSKA (reference sequence). The CDR3 covers 13 residues. The CDR3 loop is CSARDTGYYEQYF. In nucleotides, the CDR3 is TGCAGTGCTAGAGATACAGGATACTACGAGCAGTACTTC.

This clonotype was seen more than once but under ten times. This sequence joins TRBV29-1 and TRBJ2-1, with D possibly being TRBD2 (6 bases). V was cut by 7 bases and J by 7 bases, with 20 bases left in between. This CDR3 spans 14 amino acids. Germline V gene lookup returns CDR1 SQVTM and CDR2 ANQGSEA. In nucleotides, the CDR3 is TGCAGCGGTTTCCGGGACTCCCGTCGGAATGAGCAGTTCTTC. It yields the protein CSGFRDSRRNEQFF.

This chain links TRBV6-2 or TRBV6-3 with TRBJ2-1; D tentatively reads TRBD1 or TRBD2 (5 bases each). V lost 8 bases to trimming and J lost 7 bases, with 15 bases between them. The CDR3 is 13 amino acids. CDR1 and CDR2 from the germline V gene are MNHEY and SVGEGT. The chain's CDR3 is CASLRGTPNEQFF. CDR3 DNA: TGTGCCAGCCTCCGTGGGACCCCGAATGAGCAGTTCTTC.

This clonotype came up a few times. The rearrangement uses TRBV20-1 and TRBJ2-7; 8 positions match TRBD2. V was clipped by 1 base and J by 5 bases; unmatched bases: 7. Per germline, CDR1 DFQATT and CDR2 SNEGSKA (reference sequence). The CDR3 consists of 14 residues. The CDR3 bases are TGCAGTGCTAGAGGAATAGCGGGGCACAACGAGCAGTACTTC. Protein: CSARGIAGHNEQYF.

This clonotype has only a few counts. The chain links TRBV7-2 to TRBJ2-3; D tentatively reads TRBD1 or TRBD2 (5 bases each). Between the trimmed V and J ends, which lost 7 bases and 2 bases, there was a span of 13 bases. This CDR3 spans 14 amino acids. Germline V gives CDR1 SGHTA, CDR2 FQGNSA. CDR3 in amino acids: CASTMGVHTDTQYF. The CDR3 region has the DNA TGTGCCAGCACAATGGGGGTCCACACAGATACGCAGTATTTT.

The chain joins TRBV20-1 to TRBJ1-6; D ambiguous. V was cut by 1 base and J by 8 bases, with 21 bases left in between. The CDR3 length is 17 residues. Per germline, CDR1 DFQATT and CDR2 SNEGSKA (reference sequence). This CDR3 reads CSARGTGGYPSHSPLHF. DNA of the CDR3: TGCAGTGCTAGAGGGACGGGTGGATACCCTTCCCATTCACCCCTCCACTTT.

This clonotype was recorded at least ten times. The chain couples TRBV20-1 to TRBJ2-4, with D possibly being TRBD2 (5 bases). Germline assignment: CDR1 DFQATT and CDR2 SNEGSKA (reference sequence). With 5 bases removed from V and 3 bases from J, the gap between germline ends came to 14 bases. The CDR3 has 14 amino acids. CDR3 loop: CSASDGLSKNIQYF. The DNA for the CDR3 is TGCAGTGCTTCGGACGGACTTAGCAAAAACATTCAGTACTTC.

This clonotype was found a few times. The chain combines TRBV10-3 with TRBJ1-5; the D gene is possibly TRBD1 (5 bases). Germline values: CDR1 ENHRY, CDR2 SYGVKD. V lost 2 bases, J lost 7 bases, and 9 bases lay in between. The CDR3 covers 13 residues. The CDR3 coding sequence is TGTGCCATCAGTGAGACCGGGGCCCAGCCCCAGCATTTT. Residues: CAISETGAQPQHF.

The chain uses TRBV27 and TRBJ2-3, with 10 nucleotides matching TRBD2. CDR1 is MNHEY, CDR2 SMNVEV, per germline (reference sequence). The CDR3 totals 17 residues. V shed 7 bases, J shed 0 bases, and the junction held 10 bases outside the gene matches. The CDR3 loop is CASKARGLAVSTDTQYF. The CDR3 DNA follows: TGTGCCAGCAAGGCCCGAGGACTAGCGGTTAGCACAGATACGCAGTATTTT.

This clonotype was recorded a few times. The genes are TRBV7-8 and TRBJ1-1; D not resolved. V dropped 5 bases and J dropped 0 bases, with 4 bases sitting between them. This CDR3 is built from 12 residues. Germline V gene sequence: CDR1 SGHVS, CDR2 FQNEAQ. Here the CDR3 DNA reads TGTGCCAGCAGCCATTTGAACACTGAAGCTTTCTTT. This translates into CASSHLNTEAFF.

The chain is built from TRBV10-3 and TRBJ2-1; 9 bases agree with TRBD1. CDR1 ENHRY and CDR2 SYGVKD come from the germline V gene. V shed 4 bases, J shed 8 bases, and the junction held 9 bases outside the gene matches. The length of the CDR3 is 15 residues. In DNA form, the CDR3 reads TGTGCCATCAGTGTGGGGGACAGGGATTTAGATGAGCAGTTCTTC. It translates to CAISVGDRDLDEQFF.

The rearrangement uses TRBV5-1 and TRBJ2-3, with 8 bases aligning to TRBD2. Unmatched junction bases numbered 6, after V lost 0 bases and J lost 6 bases. This CDR3 contains 15 residues. In germline, CDR1 is SGHRS, CDR2 YFSETQ. CDR3 protein: CASSLVGGAWDTQYF. The CDR3 DNA reads as TGCGCCAGCAGCTTGGTCGGGGGGGCCTGGGATACGCAGTATTTT.

The table lists this clonotype with a few counts. This chain uses TRBV15 with TRBJ2-5, with D possibly TRBD1 on 6 matching bases. The ends were cut back, 1 base at V and 0 bases at J, with 12 bases in the middle. The CDR3 is made up of 16 amino acids. Germline V CDR1 and CDR2: LNHNV, YYDKDF (reference sequence). In DNA form, the CDR3 reads TGTGCCACCAGCAGAGGAACAGGGAAGTACCAAGAGACCCAGTACTTC. It translates to CATSRGTGKYQETQYF. Based on the CDR3 plus reference TRBV15 and TRBJ2-5, the full variable domain is DAMVIQNPRYQVTQFGKPVTLSCSQTLNHNVMYWYQQKSSQAPKLLFHYYDKDFNNEADTPDNFQSRRPNTSFCFLDIRSPGLGDTAMYLCATSRGTGKYQETQYFGPGTRLLVL.

The chain recombines TRBV7-9 with TRBJ2-7, with a weak D call TRBD1 (6 bases). V was cut by 4 bases and J by 3 bases, with 16 bases left in between. The germline V gene encodes CDR1 SEHNR and CDR2 FQNEAQ (reference sequence). The CDR3 is 15 amino acids. The CDR3 loop reads CASSSTGYSLYEQYF. CDR3 in DNA: TGTGCCAGCAGCTCGACAGGTTACAGTCTCTACGAGCAGTACTTC.

This chain connects TRBV19 to TRBJ2-4; D may correspond to TRBD1 or TRBD2 (5 bases each). The germline gives CDR1 LNHDA, CDR2 SQIVND (reference sequence). The V and J ends lost 1 base and 2 bases respectively, with 9 bases between them. The CDR3 totals 15 residues. The CDR3: CASSIGGMTKNIQYF. CDR3 coding DNA: TGTGCCAGTAGTATAGGGGGGATGACCAAAAACATTCAGTACTTC.

The chain joins TRBV7-6 to TRBJ1-5; no clear D gene. CDR1 and CDR2 (germline): SGHVS, FNYEAQ. V dropped 1 base and J dropped 1 base, with 11 bases sitting between them. The CDR3 sequence is 16 residues long. The CDR3 sequence: CASSLGLPRSNQPQHF. The DNA for the CDR3 is TGTGCCAGCAGCTTAGGACTCCCTAGAAGCAATCAGCCCCAGCATTTT. The variable domain in full, completed from reference TRBV7-6 and TRBJ1-5, reads GAGVSQSPRYKVTKRGQDVALRCDPISGHVSLYWYRQALGQGPEFLTYFNYEAQQDKSGLPNDRFSAERPEGSISTLTIQRTEQRDSAMYRCASSLGLPRSNQPQHFGDGTRLSIL.

This sequence joins TRBV30 and TRBJ2-2; D is unclear. The V end lost 0 bases, the J end lost 6 bases, and 5 bases lay between the germline ends. CDR1 GTSNPN and CDR2 SVGIG come from the germline V gene (reference sequence). CDR3 length equals 12 residues. In DNA, the CDR3 is TGTGCCTGGAGTGTCCTCCCCGGGGAGCTGTTTTTT. It codes for CAWSVLPGELFF.

This clonotype has a handful of counts. J is TRBJ1-6 and V is TRBV5-1; D perhaps matches TRBD1 (5 bases). The CDR3 spans 14 residues. The germline V gene encodes CDR1 SGHRS and CDR2 YFSETQ. Trimming took 0 bases from V and 7 from J, leaving 8 bases between them. The CDR3 loop reads CASSLVQGNSPLHF. CDR3 in DNA: TGCGCCAGCAGCTTGGTGCAGGGAAATTCACCCCTCCACTTT.

This clonotype was observed many times. The chain carries TRBV29-1 and TRBJ2-7, with a tentative D call TRBD2 (5 bases). The germline gives CDR1 SQVTM, CDR2 ANQGSEA. This CDR3 comprises 11 residues. Trimming removed 5 bases from V and 7 bases from J, with 12 bases in between. The CDR3 DNA follows: TGCAGCGTTACGACGGGGAGAGAGCAGTACTTC. Translated: CSVTTGREQYF.

The chain links TRBV5-1 to TRBJ1-1; TRBD1 matches at 10 bases. After removal of 4 bases from V and 5 bases from J, the junction contained 5 bases not matched to a gene. Germline loops: CDR1 SGHRS, CDR2 YFSETQ. There are 14 residues in the CDR3. CDR3: CASSLGQGETEAFF. CDR3 coding DNA: TGCGCCAGCAGCCTAGGACAGGGGGAGACTGAAGCTTTCTTT. Combining the CDR3 with reference TRBV5-1 and TRBJ1-1 gives the whole variable domain KAGVTQTPRYLIKTRGQQVTLSCSPISGHRSVSWYQQTPGQGLQFLFEYFSETQRNKGNFPGRFSGRQFSNSRSEMNVSTLELGDSALYLCASSLGQGETEAFFGQGTRLTVV.

The chain joins TRBV18 to TRBJ1-2; TRBD1 aligns across 12 bases. This CDR3 region has 18 residues. Looked up from germline, CDR1 is KGHSH and CDR2 is LQKENI. The ends lost 2 bases at V and 3 bases at J; junction bases unmatched: 10. CDR3 region: CASSPLGTGGAGDYGYTF. In nucleotides, the CDR3 is TGTGCCAGCTCACCATTGGGGACAGGGGGCGCCGGGGACTATGGCTACACCTTC.

The V call is TRBV25-1, the J call TRBJ1-1; 7 positions agree with TRBD1. The ends lost 5 bases at V and 1 base at J; junction bases unmatched: 7. The CDR3 loop spans 15 amino acids. CDR1 and CDR2 from the germline V gene are MGHDK and SYGVNS. CDR3 protein: CASSRSRGGNTEAFF. As DNA, the CDR3 is TGTGCCAGCAGTAGATCCAGGGGGGGGAACACTGAAGCTTTCTTT.

This chain connects TRBV4-3 to TRBJ2-4; 8 nucleotides line up with TRBD1. CDR1 and CDR2 from the germline V gene are LGHNA and YSLEER. Trimming removed 2 bases from V and 4 bases from J; junction bases left unmatched: 4. The CDR3 runs 15 residues. The CDR3 region has the DNA TGCGCCAGCAGCCAAACCCGGGACAGGAAAAACATTCAGTACTTC. It encodes CASSQTRDRKNIQYF.

Remarks on this clonotype: In this CDR3 the conserved last residue, phenylalanine or tryptophan, is missing, so a read error is likely. V usage is TRBV20-1 and J usage is TRBJ2-5; 13 bases are shared with TRBD2. The junction had 9 bases not matched to a gene; V was cut back by 0 bases and J by 2 bases. CDR1 is DFQATT, CDR2 SNEGSKA, per germline (reference sequence). This CDR3 is built from 18 residues. This CDR3 reads CSARDPSPGLAGQETQYI. CDR3 DNA: TGCAGTGCTAGAGATCCCTCCCCGGGACTAGCGGGGCAAGAGACCCAGTACATC.